The 10 T cell receptor beta chains reported below all come from one sample, sequenced in a study of blood T cell repertoires in COVID-19. Libraries were prepared by immunoSEQ multiplex PCR; TCRdb keeps only in-frame clonotypes and omits some of them. Of about 200,000 clones listed, roughly four fifths were seen once; the top ten hold approximately 15%. The specimen was PBMCs or T cells enriched from blood (not recorded which). All receptors come from a man in his forties or fifties who had recovered from COVID-19.

The chain uses TRBV18 and TRBJ1-6; 8 bases are shared with TRBD1. Germline values: CDR1 KGHSH, CDR2 LQKENI. This CDR3 comprises 16 residues. V was pared by 2 bases and J by 3 bases, with 3 bases of the junction left unmatched. Here the CDR3 DNA reads TGTGCCAGCTCACCAGGGACAGGAGACTATAATTCACCCCTCCACTTT. It is translated as CASSPGTGDYNSPLHF.

The chain links TRBV5-6 to TRBJ2-1; D is possibly TRBD1 (5 bases). CDR1 is SGHDT, CDR2 YYEEEE, per germline. Trimming removed 4 bases at V and 8 bases at J, with 13 bases between. The CDR3 contains 13 residues. The CDR3 reads CASSPSQGYEQFF. The CDR3, as DNA: TGTGCCAGCAGCCCCTCCCAGGGTTATGAGCAGTTCTTC.

V is TRBV7-2 and J is TRBJ1-2; TRBD1 matches at 8 bases. Germline trimming cut 1 base from V and 5 bases from J; bases unmatched to any gene: 6. The CDR3 covers 15 residues. Germline V gene data show CDR1 as SGHTA and CDR2 as FQGNSA. For the CDR3, the DNA is TGTGCCAGCAGCTTAGGGACAGGGTTTCGGTATGGCTACACCTTC. This encodes CASSLGTGFRYGYTF.

The chain combines TRBV7-9 with TRBJ1-6; 7 bases line up with TRBD1. With 10 bases clipped from V and 10 bases from J, the junction kept 13 bases outside the gene matches. This CDR3 contains 14 residues. CDR1 is SEHNR and CDR2 is FQNEAQ in the germline V gene (reference sequence). CDR3 residues: CATTIEGAKSPLHF. CDR3 nucleotides: TGTGCCACCACCATAGAGGGGGCGAAATCACCCCTCCACTTT.

J is TRBJ1-5 and V is TRBV5-5, with unresolved D. This CDR3 has 16 residues. Between the trimmed V and J ends, which lost 0 bases and 4 bases, there was a span of 14 bases. Per germline, CDR1 SGHKS and CDR2 YYEKEE (reference sequence). The CDR3 coding sequence is TGTGCCAGCAGCTTGGGCGGCCGGAGGGAAAATCAGCCCCAGCATTTT. It codes for CASSLGGRRENQPQHF.

J is TRBJ1-1 and V is TRBV6-4; TRBD1 aligns across 8 bases. Germline CDR1 reads MRHNA; CDR2 reads SNTAGT. V shed 5 bases and J 6 bases; nucleotides not matched to a gene: 5. There are 13 residues in the CDR3. CDR3 amino acids: CASSLDRGAEAFF. For the CDR3, the DNA is TGTGCCAGCAGTCTCGACAGGGGCGCTGAAGCTTTCTTT.

V and J are TRBV7-3 and TRBJ2-3, with 10 bases that match TRBD1. Per the germline V gene, CDR1 is SGHTA and CDR2 is FQGTGA. V lost 6 bases and J lost 4; bases outside the gene matches: 7. This CDR3 contains 15 residues. In DNA form, the CDR3 reads TGTGCCAGCAGTCTGACAGGGGGCAAAGCAGATACGCAGTATTTT. Its translation: CASSLTGGKADTQYF.

The J gene is TRBJ1-6, the V gene TRBV19, with D unresolved. The CDR3 is 14 amino acids. Trimming took 3 bases from V and 7 from J, leaving 10 bases between them. From germline, CDR1 is LNHDA and CDR2 SQIVND (reference sequence). CDR3 DNA sequence: TGTGCCAGTAGTATCCGGGTTCTAAATTCACCCCTCCACTTT. This sequence encodes CASSIRVLNSPLHF.

J is TRBJ1-3 and V is TRBV6-5; D not resolved. The CDR3 has 16 amino acids. The V and J ends lost 2 bases and 2 bases respectively, with 13 bases between them. Germline V CDR1 and CDR2: MNHEY, SVGAGI. CDR3 coding DNA: TGTGCCAGCAGTTACCCCCCGGTTGCGGCTGGAAACACCATATATTTT. It codes for CASSYPPVAAGNTIYF.

This clone occurred once. V and J are TRBV11-2 and TRBJ2-7, with 11 bases fitting TRBD1. This CDR3 has 15 amino acids. The V gene end was trimmed by 5 bases and the J gene end by 2 bases; junction bases not matched to a gene: 5. CDR1 and CDR2 (germline): SGHAT, FQNNGV. The CDR3 DNA reads as TGTGCCAGCAGCCATCCGGGACAGGGGGCCTACGAGCAGTACTTC. Translating it yields CASSHPGQGAYEQYF.